The 7 T cell receptor beta chains below come from one sample, sequenced in a study of T cell responses to AZD1222 COVID-19 vaccine. Method: immunoSEQ multiplex PCR; TCRdb's copy keeps in-frame clones and lacks some. The data contain 150,000 to 200,000 clones, approximately 90% of them singletons. The source material was peripheral blood, sampled on day 0 of AZD1222 vaccination. The receptors come from an adult in good health.

The genes are TRBV18 and TRBJ1-6; D call uncertain. This CDR3 spans 13 amino acids. V lost 6 bases and J lost 7, with 10 bases in between. Germline V gene data show CDR1 as KGHSH and CDR2 as LQKENI. Here the CDR3 reads CASSFGRNSPLHF. CDR3 nucleotide sequence: TGTGCCAGCTCGTTCGGCAGGAATTCACCCCTCCACTTT.

The rearrangement uses TRBV30 and TRBJ1-1; the D gene is possibly TRBD1 (6 bases). Looked up from germline, CDR1 is GTSNPN and CDR2 is SVGIG (reference sequence). The CDR3 is made up of 12 amino acids. V dropped 5 bases and J dropped 5 bases, with 12 bases sitting between them. The CDR3 coding sequence is TGTGCCTGGGGAGGGAGGGGGACTGAAGCTTTCTTT. Residues: CAWGGRGTEAFF. Combining the CDR3 with reference TRBV30 and TRBJ1-1 gives the whole variable domain SQTIHQWPATLVQPVGSPLSLECTVEGTSNPNLYWYRQAAGRGLQLLFYSVGIGQISSEVPQNLSASRPQDRQFILSSKKLLLSDSGFYLCAWGGRGTEAFFGQGTRLTVV.

This sequence joins TRBV7-9 and TRBJ1-4; D possibly corresponds to TRBD1 (5 bases). The CDR3 has 15 residues. The ends were cut back, 1 base at V and 5 bases at J, with 11 bases in the middle. The germline CDR1 and CDR2 sequences are SEHNR and FQNEAQ (reference sequence). CDR3 DNA sequence: TGTGCCAGCAGCTTAGAGGGACCGCCGAATGAAAAACTGTTTTTT. Encoded protein: CASSLEGPPNEKLFF.

The chain carries TRBV29-1 and TRBJ1-1; D unresolved. Looked up from germline, CDR1 is SQVTM and CDR2 is ANQGSEA. This CDR3 comprises 11 residues. Trimming removed 7 bases at V and 4 bases at J, with 10 bases between. The CDR3 nucleotides are TGCAGCGGCGCAAAGCGCACTGAAGCTTTCTTT. It codes for CSGAKRTEAFF. The complete variable domain, with remaining parts taken from reference TRBV29-1 and TRBJ1-1, reads SAVISQKPSRDICQRGTSLTIQCQVDSQVTMMFWYRQQPGQSLTLIATANQGSEATYESGFVIDKFPISRPNLTFSTLTVSNMSPEDSSIYLCSGAKRTEAFFGQGTRLTVV.

This clone has just one count. This rearrangement joins TRBV24-1 to TRBJ2-2; possible D gene TRBD2, 5 bases. Deletions cut 7 bases from V and 4 bases from J, with 9 bases between. Germline CDR1 and CDR2: KGHDR and SFDVKD. This CDR3 is 13 amino acids long. The CDR3 DNA follows: TGTGCCACCAGGGCGGGTATCACCGGGGAGCTGTTTTTT. The encoded protein is CATRAGITGELFF.

The chain recombines TRBV10-2 with TRBJ1-1; no firm D call. The CDR3 is 14 residues long. Trimming removed 9 bases at V and 2 bases at J, with 16 bases between. Per the germline V gene, CDR1 is WSHSY and CDR2 is SAAADI. CDR3 in amino acids: CASAHFIPNTEAFF. The DNA of the CDR3 is TGCGCCAGTGCTCATTTCATTCCCAACACTGAAGCTTTCTTT.

This chain uses TRBV19 with TRBJ1-1, with D unresolved. The CDR3 extends over 12 amino acids. Germline V lookup: CDR1 LNHDA, CDR2 SQIVND (reference sequence). V was cut by 6 bases and J by 11 bases, with 16 bases left in between. The CDR3 region is CASSMGGFGAFF. As DNA, the CDR3 is TGTGCCAGTAGCATGGGAGGTTTTGGGGCTTTCTTT.